This TCR beta chain was identified in a study of shared clonotypes between healthy human individuals (TCRdb year 2020). About the investigation overall: A few men and a couple of women, aged 18 to 49 years, made up the cohort. For each donor, three plates each were used for CD4 naive and CD4 memory, two plates were used for CD8 naive, and one plate was used for CD8 memory. Libraries were prepared and TCR repertoires were sequenced by different laboratories using diverse techniques, in order to increase sequencing depth and limit assay-specific biases. Each donor's leukapheresis produced roughly between roughly 0.85 and 9 billion PBMCs. The study deeply sequenced blood TCR repertoires of five healthy adults to estimate repertoire size and the extent of clonotype sharing between individuals.

Points the paper makes about the study in general: Based on pairwise subsampling, the degree of clonotype sharing among donors was expected to be affected by sequencing depth. Because the study included only a small number of donors, the genetic and exposure-history diversity represented was limited. Only blood was sampled, and tissue TCR repertoires likely differ from those in blood. Compared with non-shared clonotypes, the clonotypes found in all four sorted-subset donors had higher generation probabilities. Sharing across a few donors was observed for around 4.8% of naive CD4, over 3% of naive CD8, over 2% of memory CD4, and about 0.4% of memory CD8 clonotypes. Rarefaction of sorted-subset datasets indicated incomplete sequencing despite the large sequencing depth. Estimated clonotype richness was generally larger for naive than for memory subsets.

Concerning this clone itself: Which antigen it targets is not known. There are no base qualities to consult, and no much larger clone falls within one base.

For CDR1 and CDR2, the germline V gene lists KGHSH and LQKENI. The V end loses 11 bases and the J end loses 5 bases, and a stretch of 9 bases separates them. The CDR3 spans 10 residues, from the cysteine through the phenylalanine. CDR3 DNA only is kept here, 30 bases in frame from base 1. TCR CDR3 regions were amplified from genomic DNA by multiplex PCR using the deep immunoSEQ assay. Extracted genomic DNA from each cell subset was distributed evenly across all wells of several immunoSEQ 96-well plates, and each plate was treated as a replicate. Each replicate PCR for sorted subsets received around 200 ng genomic DNA, equal to 28,000 or so T cell genomes. Purified libraries were quantified with a Qubit 3.0 fluorometer, sized on a Bioanalyzer 2100, and re-quantified with the KAPA Library Quantification kit. Every immunoSEQ 96-well plate was sequenced on a dedicated single-read 150-cycle Illumina NextSeq 550 flow cell. The authors' pipeline ran thus. Because the immunoSEQ output held only junctional sequences and lacked quality scores, the filtering could not match the filtering applied to full-length reads. Sequences were annotated with PyIR, a Python wrapper for IgBLAST v1.9, and V/J genes and CDR3 were assigned using IMGT germline references. Any read was removed if the V/J assignment was weak (E-value above 1e-6), the CDR3 was missing, or the read contained stop codons, out-of-frame junctions, or ambiguous translated residues. V3J clonotypes were defined as sequences sharing the same inferred V gene, J gene, and CDR3 amino acid sequence. The percentage overlap between two repertoires was calculated by dividing the number of shared unique clonotypes by the size of the smaller repertoire. Richness of each repertoire was evaluated using RTK rarefaction, the Chao1 estimator, and Recon v2.1 estimates of unobserved clonotypes. Generation probabilities for all TCRbeta clonotypes obtained by the gDNA method from a handful of donors were computed using OLGA. TCRdb holds this immuneACCESS table with in-frame rearrangements only. Some clones are missing; in checked studies, unresolved V genes explain under half, and the rest has no known cause. That table gives V, J and clone size, and the DNA gave D and trimming. For this sample the table gives about a million clones, of which 60% to 80% were detected only once. The ten most abundant clones make up roughly 1.5% of the sample.

Donors were healthy HIV-negative adults with no recently reported acute infections or vaccinations. Every donor was a Caucasian adult residing in Nashville, Tennessee, USA. CD4+ T cells were enriched by magnetic negative selection; naive cells were then positively selected on CD45RA, and the negative fraction formed the memory subset. After blood collection by leukapheresis, PBMCs were isolated using Ficoll-Histopaque density gradient centrifugation and then cryopreserved in the vapor phase of liquid nitrogen. Analytical flow cytometry was used to check the purity and quantity of each magnetically sorted T cell population. From each sorted fraction, genomic DNA was isolated and quantified by UV absorbance on a Nanodrop 2000c.

In this chain, TRBV18 is recombined with TRBJ2-5; confidence is insufficient to name the D gene. The TCR sequence derives from a man younger than 35 in good health. Sequencing was carried out using memory CD4+ T cells sorted from blood. Read against the paper, the sample's cell subset or site label means: CD45RA-negative fraction. Read as DNA, the sequence is TGTGCCTCCCGTGGGGAGACCCAGTACTTC. This translates into CASRGETQYF.